The 3 T cell receptor beta chains below were found in one sample sequenced in a study of T cell responses to AZD1222 COVID-19 vaccine. Using immunoSEQ multiplex PCR, the repertoire was profiled, and TCRdb retains in-frame clones only, with some absent. The sample records some 15,000 clones, around 89% being singletons. Sequenced here: peripheral blood, sampled 28 days after the second AZD1222 dose. The receptors were sampled from an adult who received the AZD1222 COVID-19 vaccine.

The chain links TRBV14 to TRBJ2-1; 7 bases are a match to TRBD2. The CDR3 contains 16 residues. Losses at the gene ends were 3 bases for V and 5 bases for J; bases not matched to a gene: 10. Germline V gene lookup returns CDR1 SGHDN and CDR2 FVKESK. The CDR3 region is CASSHRSSGTNNEQFF. CDR3 sequence (DNA): TGTGCCAGCAGCCATAGATCTAGCGGTACCAACAATGAGCAGTTCTTC.

This clone was observed a few times. The rearrangement joins TRBV28 to TRBJ1-1, with D hard to call. The V gene's germline CDR1 is MDHEN and CDR2 SYDVKM. This CDR3 has 14 amino acids. V lost 7 bases and J lost 0, with 12 bases in between. The CDR3 sequence is CASKVGSLNTEAFF. The CDR3 DNA sequence: TGTGCCAGCAAAGTGGGCAGCCTGAACACTGAAGCTTTCTTT.

This clone was recorded only once. The rearrangement joins TRBV28 to TRBJ1-2; D is uncertain. There are 13 residues in the CDR3. With 5 bases removed from V and 2 bases from J, the gap between germline ends came to 9 bases. In germline, CDR1 is MDHEN, CDR2 SYDVKM. Here the CDR3 DNA reads TGTGCCAGCAGTCAACCGGTCAACTATGGCTACACCTTC. It specifies CASSQPVNYGYTF.